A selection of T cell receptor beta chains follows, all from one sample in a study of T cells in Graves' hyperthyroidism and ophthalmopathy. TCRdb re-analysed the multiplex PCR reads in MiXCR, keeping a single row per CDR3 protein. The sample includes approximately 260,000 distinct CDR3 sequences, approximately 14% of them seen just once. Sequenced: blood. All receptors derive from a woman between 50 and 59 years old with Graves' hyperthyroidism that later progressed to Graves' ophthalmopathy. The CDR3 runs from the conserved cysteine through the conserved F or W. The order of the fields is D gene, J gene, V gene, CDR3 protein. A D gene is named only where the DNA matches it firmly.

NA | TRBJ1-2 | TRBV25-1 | CASSEFGNYGYTF
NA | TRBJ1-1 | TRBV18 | CASSLARGEEAFF
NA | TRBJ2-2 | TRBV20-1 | CSARAGSGAGELFF
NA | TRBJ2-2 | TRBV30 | CAWNSGGMAGELFF
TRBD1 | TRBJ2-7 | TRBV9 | CASEGGSSSYEQYF
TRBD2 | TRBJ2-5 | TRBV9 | CASSPSPTSGVVTQYF
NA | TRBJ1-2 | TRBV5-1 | CASSLVGQGDGYTF
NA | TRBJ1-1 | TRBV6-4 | CASSDSSRGTEAFF
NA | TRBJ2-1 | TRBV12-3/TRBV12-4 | CASIDRGRYNEQFF
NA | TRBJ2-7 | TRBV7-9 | CASSRQTASTYEQYF
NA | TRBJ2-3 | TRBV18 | CASSPREADTQYF
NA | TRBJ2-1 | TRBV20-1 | CSVGSDEQFF
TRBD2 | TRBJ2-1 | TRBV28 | CASSTHLAGGDDEQFF
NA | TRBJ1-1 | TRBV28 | CASSLRNIGYTEAFF
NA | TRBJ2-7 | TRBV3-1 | CASSQGASSYEQYF
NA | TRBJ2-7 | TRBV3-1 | CASSQAIYEQYF